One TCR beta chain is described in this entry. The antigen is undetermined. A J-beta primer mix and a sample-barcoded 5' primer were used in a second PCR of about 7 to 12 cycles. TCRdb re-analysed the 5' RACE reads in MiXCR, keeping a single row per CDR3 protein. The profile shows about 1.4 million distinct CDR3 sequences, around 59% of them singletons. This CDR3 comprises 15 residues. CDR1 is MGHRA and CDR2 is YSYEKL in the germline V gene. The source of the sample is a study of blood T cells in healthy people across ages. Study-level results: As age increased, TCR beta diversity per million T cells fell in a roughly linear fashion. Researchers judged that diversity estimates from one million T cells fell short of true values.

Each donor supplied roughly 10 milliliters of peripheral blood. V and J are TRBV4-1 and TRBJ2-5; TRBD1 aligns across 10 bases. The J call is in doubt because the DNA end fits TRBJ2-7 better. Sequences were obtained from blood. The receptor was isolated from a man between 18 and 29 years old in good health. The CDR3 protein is CASSHLDRGDDEQYF. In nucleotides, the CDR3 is TGCGCCAGCAGCCACCTGGACAGGGGGGACGACGAGCAGTACTTC.